The 22 T cell receptor beta chains below come from one sample, sequenced in a study of beta chain features in type 1 diabetes. Since all of the isolated RNA was reverse transcribed, expressed TCRB transcripts were what got sequenced. Sequenced by immunoSEQ multiplex PCR; TCRdb stores in-frame clones only, minus some. The table has 300,000 to 400,000 clones, around 7.6% seen once. The material sequenced was central memory CD4+ T cells from blood. These receptors originate from a woman aged 18-30 years in good health.

The chain joins TRBV28 to TRBJ1-1; the D is unclear. CDR1 is MDHEN and CDR2 is SYDVKM in the germline V gene. V dropped 5 bases and J dropped 4 bases, with 17 bases sitting between them. This CDR3 region has 15 residues. Here the CDR3 DNA reads TGTGCCAGCAGTACCGGCGGCCGGGCGGGCACTGAAGCTTTCTTT. Translated, it gives CASSTGGRAGTEAFF.

This clone was detected ten times or more. This sequence joins TRBV28 and TRBJ2-7; TRBD2 matches 12 bases. CDR1 MDHEN and CDR2 SYDVKM come from the germline V gene. Losses at the gene ends were 3 bases for V and 3 bases for J; bases not matched to a gene: 6. This CDR3 comprises 16 residues. The CDR3 bases are TGTGCCAGCAGTTTCTTCAGGACTAGCGGGGTCTACGAGCAGTACTTC. Encoded protein: CASSFFRTSGVYEQYF.

The J gene is TRBJ2-3, the V gene TRBV7-8, with D possibly being TRBD1 or TRBD2 (5 bases each). Looked up from germline, CDR1 is SGHVS and CDR2 is FQNEAQ. The CDR3 covers 15 residues. Deletions cut 5 bases from V and 1 base from J, with 13 bases between. The CDR3 DNA follows: TGTGCCAGCAGCCAGAGGGACCGCCGCACAGATACGCAGTATTTT. This translates into CASSQRDRRTDTQYF.

This clone was seen a few times. The rearrangement links TRBV7-3 to TRBJ2-1; D not certain. This CDR3 spans 14 amino acids. Germline V gene sequence: CDR1 SGHTA, CDR2 FQGTGA. Trimming removed 3 bases from V and 8 bases from J, with 14 bases in between. The CDR3 region has the DNA TGTGCCAGCAGCTTGTTCGGTTCGTTGGATGAGCAGTTCTTC. Translation: CASSLFGSLDEQFF.

The table lists this clone with many counts. The V call is TRBV7-9, the J call TRBJ2-3; no reliable D call. The CDR3 runs 14 residues. Trimming took off 0 bases at V and 3 bases at J, with 7 bases between the two ends. CDR1 SEHNR and CDR2 FQNEAQ come from the germline V gene (reference sequence). CDR3 amino acids: CASSLARTTDTQYF. CDR3 coding DNA: TGTGCCAGCAGCTTAGCTAGAACGACAGATACGCAGTATTTT. Variable domain in full (rest from reference TRBV7-9 and TRBJ2-3): DTGVSQNPRHKITKRGQNVTFRCDPISEHNRLYWYRQTLGQGPEFLTYFQNEAQLEKSRLLSDRFSAERPKGSFSTLEIQRTEQGDSAMYLCASSLARTTDTQYFGPGTRLTVL.

This clone was picked up a small number of times. The chain uses TRBV11-3 and TRBJ2-7, with TRBD2 matching over 9 bases. Germline V CDR1 and CDR2: SGHNT, YENEEA. The CDR3 covers 15 residues. V trimming: 5 bases; J trimming: 2 bases; junction bases outside the gene matches: 7. The CDR3 is CASSVSGSQAYEQYF. The CDR3 DNA sequence: TGTGCCAGCAGCGTTAGCGGGAGTCAGGCCTACGAGCAGTACTTC.

This clone was recorded a few times. J is TRBJ2-3 and V is TRBV9, with a tentative D call TRBD1 (5 bases). This CDR3 contains 13 residues. The germline V and J ends were trimmed by 3 bases and 6 bases, with 11 bases remaining between them. Looked up from germline, CDR1 is SGDLS and CDR2 is YYNGEE. The CDR3 reads CASSAQAADTQYF. CDR3 DNA: TGTGCCAGCAGCGCACAGGCGGCGGATACGCAGTATTTT.

The rearrangement links TRBV19 to TRBJ2-7; D is undetermined. The CDR3 loop spans 15 amino acids. Germline CDR1 LNHDA, CDR2 SQIVND (reference sequence). Trimming removed 1 base from V and 0 bases from J, with 10 bases in between. Here the CDR3 DNA reads TGTGCCAGTAGTATAGGAGTCGCCAGCTCCTACGAGCAGTACTTC. Translated, it gives CASSIGVASSYEQYF.

This clone was observed a few times. The gene calls are TRBV4-3 and TRBJ1-1, with D perhaps matching TRBD1 (5 bases). V was trimmed by 1 base and J by 1 base, leaving 25 bases between them. In germline, CDR1 is LGHNA, CDR2 YSLEER. This CDR3 has 20 residues. This chain's CDR3 is CASSQGLGTIRAVGNTEAFF. CDR3 bases: TGCGCCAGCAGCCAAGGTCTGGGGACGATTCGTGCCGTAGGGAACACTGAAGCTTTCTTT.

This clone was seen at least ten times. The chain recombines TRBV9 with TRBJ2-2; tentatively, D is TRBD1 or TRBD2 (5 bases each). The V end was cut by 6 bases, the J end by 3 bases, with 12 bases between. The germline CDR1 and CDR2 sequences are SGDLS and YYNGEE. The CDR3 totals 14 residues. Here the CDR3 reads CASTLGPHTGELFF. The CDR3 DNA sequence: TGTGCCAGCACCCTGGGACCTCACACCGGGGAGCTGTTTTTT. The whole variable domain, filled in from reference TRBV9 and TRBJ2-2, reads DSGVTQTPKHLITATGQRVTLRCSPRSGDLSVYWYQQSLDQGLQFLIQYYNGEERAKGNILERFSAQQFPDLHSELNLSSLELGDSALYFCASTLGPHTGELFFGEGSRLTVL.

This chain joins TRBV29-1 and TRBJ1-1; maybe TRBD1 (5 bases). Germline CDR1 is SQVTM and CDR2 is ANQGSEA. The CDR3 has 12 amino acids. With 2 bases removed from V and 6 bases from J, the gap between germline ends came to 10 bases. CDR3 coding DNA: TGCAGCGTTGAACGGGGGAGCGCTGAAGCTTTCTTT. It encodes CSVERGSAEAFF.

CDR3 nucleotide sequence: TGTGCCAGCAGCTCCATTACGGGCGAAGAGACCCAGTACTTC. This translates into CASSSITGEETQYF. V and J are TRBV7-6 and TRBJ2-5; D is unresolved. The CDR3 loop spans 14 amino acids. The V gene lost 4 bases and the J gene lost 3 bases, with 12 bases spanning the gap. CDR1 and CDR2 from the germline V gene are SGHVS and FNYEAQ.

The chain links TRBV7-3 to TRBJ2-1; 8 bases map to TRBD2. The CDR3 is 15 amino acids. V lost 5 bases, J lost 9 bases, and 12 bases stayed unmatched. Germline V gene lookup returns CDR1 SGHTA and CDR2 FQGTGA. The CDR3 protein is CASSPTGLVPGEQFF. The DNA for the CDR3 is TGTGCCAGCAGCCCAACGGGACTAGTTCCTGGTGAGCAGTTCTTC.

V gene TRBV28 combines with J gene TRBJ1-2, with D perhaps TRBD1 (5 bases). Trimming shortened V by 4 bases and J by 0 bases, and 9 bases separated the two germline ends. CDR1 and CDR2 from the germline V gene are MDHEN and SYDVKM. The length of the CDR3 is 14 residues. CDR3 sequence: CASSSGQSNYGYTF. In nucleotides, the CDR3 is TGTGCCAGCAGTTCAGGGCAGTCTAACTATGGCTACACCTTC.

The chain employs TRBV15 and TRBJ1-2; D remains ambiguous. Per germline, CDR1 LNHNV and CDR2 YYDKDF (reference sequence). CDR3 size: 12 residues. V was pared by 0 bases and J by 8 bases, with 7 bases between. The CDR3 DNA reads TGTGCCACCAGCAGAGATCTAGCAGGCTACACCTTC. It encodes CATSRDLAGYTF.

This clone showed up many times. The V call is TRBV10-3, the J call TRBJ1-4; D gene unclear. Germline V gene sequence: CDR1 ENHRY, CDR2 SYGVKD. The V gene lost 0 bases and the J gene lost 7 bases, with 6 bases spanning the gap. The CDR3 extends over 13 amino acids. CDR3 DNA: TGTGCCATCAGTGAGTCGGGTCCTGAAAAACTGTTTTTT. It translates to CAISESGPEKLFF.

This clone was observed a handful of times. The chain couples TRBV5-1 to TRBJ2-7, with 8 bases identical to TRBD1. Germline V gene data show CDR1 as SGHRS and CDR2 as YFSETQ. The V gene end was trimmed by 0 bases and the J gene end by 2 bases; junction bases not matched to a gene: 7. This CDR3 has 16 residues. DNA of the CDR3: TGCGCCAGCAGCTTGGGAACCGGGACAGGAACCTACGAGCAGTACTTC. It is translated as CASSLGTGTGTYEQYF.

The chain links TRBV2 to TRBJ1-1; tentative D call: TRBD1 (6 bases). Trimming shortened V by 8 bases and J by 5 bases, and 15 bases separated the two germline ends. Germline V CDR1 and CDR2: SNHLY, FYNNEI. The CDR3 sequence is 13 residues long. The CDR3 DNA reads TGTGCCAGCCTCGGGGGCTGGGAGACTGAAGCTTTCTTT. This encodes CASLGGWETEAFF.

The chain is built from TRBV14 and TRBJ2-7; TRBD1 matches 8 bases. V trimming: 4 bases; J trimming: 4 bases; junction bases outside the gene matches: 9. The CDR3 has 15 amino acids. Germline CDR1 and CDR2: SGHDN and FVKESK. This CDR3 is CASSPRTGTVYEQYF. CDR3 nucleotide sequence: TGTGCCAGCAGCCCCCGGACAGGGACGGTTTACGAGCAGTACTTC.

CDR3 sequence (DNA): TGTGCCAGCAGTTCAAAGGCTAGCACAGATACGCAGTATTTT. It yields the protein CASSSKASTDTQYF. The genes are TRBV27 and TRBJ2-3; no clear D. Germline values: CDR1 MNHEY, CDR2 SMNVEV (reference sequence). This CDR3 is built from 14 residues. V was pared by 4 bases and J by 0 bases, with 8 bases between.

This clone showed up just a few times. The chain recombines TRBV5-1 with TRBJ1-1; D not resolved. V was pared by 4 bases and J by 7 bases, with 11 bases between. The CDR3 runs to 12 residues. Germline V gene lookup returns CDR1 SGHRS and CDR2 YFSETQ. CDR3 nucleotide sequence: TGCGCCAGCAGCCGAGCCGCCCTTGAAGCTTTCTTT. Amino acid sequence: CASSRAALEAFF. Supplemented by reference TRBV5-1 and TRBJ1-1, the full variable domain reads KAGVTQTPRYLIKTRGQQVTLSCSPISGHRSVSWYQQTPGQGLQFLFEYFSETQRNKGNFPGRFSGRQFSNSRSEMNVSTLELGDSALYLCASSRAALEAFFGQGTRLTVV.

This clone was found many times. V usage is TRBV4-2 and J usage is TRBJ1-4; D call uncertain. The length of the CDR3 is 18 residues. V lost 0 bases and J 11 bases, leaving 25 bases between the germline ends. Germline-derived CDR1 and CDR2 are LGHNA and YNFKEQ. In nucleotides, the CDR3 is TGTGCCAGCAGCCAAGAATTACCAAGTCCAGGCGGTGGAGGGAAACTGTTTTTT. This translates into CASSQELPSPGGGGKLFF.